The rows below give T cell receptor beta chains drawn from one sample of a study of T-cell reconstitution after alpha-beta-depleted transplantation in children. Each CDR3 protein is one row after TCRdb ran MiXCR on the PCR reads. The data contain 60,000 to 100,000 distinct CDR3 sequences, 15% to 20% of them seen just once; the ten biggest clones take up 51%. The starting material was PBMCs, mostly from graft donor cells, obtained 360 days after TCRalphabeta/CD19-depleted stem cell transplant. These receptors were collected from a male patient aged 2-10 years who had a stem cell transplant for acute lymphoblastic leukemia, so the T cells may come from the graft donor. CDR3s include the opening cysteine and the closing phenylalanine or tryptophan. D genes are given only for firm matches. Clone size is not always given. Where it is, it says once, few, many or a class for expanded clones.

cdr3_length,j_call,d_call,v_call,clone_size,cdr3_nt,cdr3_aa
20,TRBJ2-7,TRBD2,TRBV11-1,few,TGTGCCAGCAGCCCCCCAACGGGGACTAGCGGGAGGTACCCGGGTTGGGAGCAGTACTTC,CASSPPTGTSGRYPGWEQYF
13,TRBJ1-5,TRBD1,TRBV6-1,NA,TGTGCCAGCAGCGCGGACAGGGGCCAGCCCCAGCATTTT,CASSADRGQPQHF
15,TRBJ2-2,NA,TRBV5-1,few,TGCGCCAGCAGCTTGGGAGGAACGAACACCGGGGAGCTGTTTTTT,CASSLGGTNTGELFF
16,TRBJ2-3,TRBD2,TRBV5-1,NA,TGCGCCAGCAGCAGACCAGCGGGGAGATTCACAGATACGCAGTATTTT,CASSRPAGRFTDTQYF
14,TRBJ2-3,NA,TRBV5-1,few,TGCGCCAGCAGCTTGGAGCTGGGCATAGGTACGCAGTATTTT,CASSLELGIGTQYF
14,TRBJ2-7,TRBD2,TRBV20-1,many,TGCAGTGCTAGAATGACCGGGACTAGAGTTGAGCAGTACTTC,CSARMTGTRVEQYF
16,TRBJ2-3,TRBD2,TRBV5-1,NA,TGCGCCAGCAGCCCTCAGCGGGAGATCGGGACAGATACGCAGTATTTT,CASSPQREIGTDTQYF
13,TRBJ2-3,TRBD1,TRBV12-3/TRBV12-4,few,TGTGCCAGCAGTCGGACAGGGGTGGATACGCAGTATTTT,CASSRTGVDTQYF
14,TRBJ1-2,NA,TRBV12-3/TRBV12-4,NA,TGTGCCAGCAGTTACCGAGGGGGGACCTATGGCTACACCTTC,CASSYRGGTYGYTF
14,TRBJ2-1,NA,TRBV12-3/TRBV12-4,many,TGTGCCAGCAGTTTATGGGTAGGAGGAAATGAGCAGTTCTTC,CASSLWVGGNEQFF
22,TRBJ2-1,TRBD2,TRBV6-9,NA,TGTGCCAGCAGTTATCGGACTAGCGAACTCCTTTTACAACCTTTTCACGACAATGAGCAGTTCTTC,CASSYRTSELLLQPFHDNEQFF